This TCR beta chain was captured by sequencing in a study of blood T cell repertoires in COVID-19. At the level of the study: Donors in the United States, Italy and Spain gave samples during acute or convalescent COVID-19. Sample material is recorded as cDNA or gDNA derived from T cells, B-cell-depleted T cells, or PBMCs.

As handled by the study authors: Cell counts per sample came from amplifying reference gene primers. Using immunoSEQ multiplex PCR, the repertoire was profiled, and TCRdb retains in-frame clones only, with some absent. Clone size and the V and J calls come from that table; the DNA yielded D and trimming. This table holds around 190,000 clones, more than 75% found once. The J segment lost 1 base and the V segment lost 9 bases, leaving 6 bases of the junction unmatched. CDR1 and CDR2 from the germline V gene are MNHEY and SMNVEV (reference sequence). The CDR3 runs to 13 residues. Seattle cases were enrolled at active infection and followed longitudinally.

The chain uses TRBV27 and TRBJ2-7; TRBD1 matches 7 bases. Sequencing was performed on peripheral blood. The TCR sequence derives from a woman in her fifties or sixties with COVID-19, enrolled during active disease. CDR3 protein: CASSTGPSYEQYV. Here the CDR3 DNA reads TGTGCCAGTTCGACAGGGCCGTCCTACGAGCAGTACGTC.